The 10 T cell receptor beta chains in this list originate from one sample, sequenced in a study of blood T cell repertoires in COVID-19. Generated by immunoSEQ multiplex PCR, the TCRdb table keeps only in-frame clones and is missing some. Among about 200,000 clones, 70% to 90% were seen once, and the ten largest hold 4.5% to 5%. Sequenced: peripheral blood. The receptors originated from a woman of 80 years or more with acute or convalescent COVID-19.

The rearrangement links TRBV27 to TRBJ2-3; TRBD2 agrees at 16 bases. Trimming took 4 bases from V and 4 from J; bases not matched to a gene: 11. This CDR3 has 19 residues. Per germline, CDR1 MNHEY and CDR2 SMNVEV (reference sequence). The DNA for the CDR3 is TGTGCCAGCAGTTCGGGACTAGCGGGAGGGCAGAGGGTACCAGATACGCAGTATTTT. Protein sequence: CASSSGLAGGQRVPDTQYF.

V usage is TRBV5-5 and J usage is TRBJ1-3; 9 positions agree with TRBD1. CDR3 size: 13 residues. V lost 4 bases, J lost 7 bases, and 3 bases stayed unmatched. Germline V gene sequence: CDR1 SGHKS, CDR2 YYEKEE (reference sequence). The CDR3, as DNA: TGTGCCAGCAGCACAGACAGGGGGAACACCATATATTTT. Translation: CASSTDRGNTIYF. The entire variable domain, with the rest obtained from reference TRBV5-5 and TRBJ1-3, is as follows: DAGVTQSPTHLIKTRGQQVTLRCSPISGHKSVSWYQQVLGQGPQFIFQYYEKEERGRGNFPDRFSARQFPNYSSELNVNALLLGDSALYLCASSTDRGNTIYFGEGSWLTVV.

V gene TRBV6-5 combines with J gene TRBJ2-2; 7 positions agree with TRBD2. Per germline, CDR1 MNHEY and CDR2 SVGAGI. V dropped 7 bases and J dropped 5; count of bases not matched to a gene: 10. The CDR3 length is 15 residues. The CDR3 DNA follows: TGTGCCAGCACGGGGGGAAAGGGGTGGACCGGGGAGCTGTTTTTT. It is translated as CASTGGKGWTGELFF.

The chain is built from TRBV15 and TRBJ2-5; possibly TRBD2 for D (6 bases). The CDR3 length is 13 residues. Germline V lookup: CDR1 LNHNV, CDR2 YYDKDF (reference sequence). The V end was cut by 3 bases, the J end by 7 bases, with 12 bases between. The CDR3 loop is CATSRRGMGTQYF. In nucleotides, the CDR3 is TGTGCCACCAGCAGGCGGGGAATGGGGACCCAGTACTTC.

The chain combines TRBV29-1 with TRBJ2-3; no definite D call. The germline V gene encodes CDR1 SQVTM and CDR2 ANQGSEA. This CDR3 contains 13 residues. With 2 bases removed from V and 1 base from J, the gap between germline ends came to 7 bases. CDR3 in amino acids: CSVENPGTDTQYF. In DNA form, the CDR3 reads TGCAGCGTTGAAAACCCGGGCACAGATACGCAGTATTTT.

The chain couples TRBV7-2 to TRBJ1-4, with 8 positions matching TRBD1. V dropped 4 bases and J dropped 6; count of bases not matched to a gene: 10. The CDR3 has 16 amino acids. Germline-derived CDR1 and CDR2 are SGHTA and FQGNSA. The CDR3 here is CASSSWTGRRYEKLFF. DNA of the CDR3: TGTGCCAGCAGCTCTTGGACAGGGAGACGGTATGAAAAACTGTTTTTT.

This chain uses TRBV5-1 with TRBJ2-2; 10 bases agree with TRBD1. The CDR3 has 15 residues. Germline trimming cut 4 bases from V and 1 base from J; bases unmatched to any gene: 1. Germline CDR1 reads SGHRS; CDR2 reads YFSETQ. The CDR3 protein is CASSRTGGNTGELFF. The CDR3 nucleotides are TGCGCCAGCAGCCGGACAGGGGGGAACACCGGGGAGCTGTTTTTT.

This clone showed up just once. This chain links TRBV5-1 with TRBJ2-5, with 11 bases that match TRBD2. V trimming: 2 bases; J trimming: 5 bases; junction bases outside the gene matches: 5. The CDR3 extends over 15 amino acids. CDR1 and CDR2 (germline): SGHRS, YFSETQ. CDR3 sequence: CASSLTSGSGETQYF. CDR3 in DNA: TGCGCCAGCAGCTTAACTAGCGGGAGTGGGGAGACCCAGTACTTC.

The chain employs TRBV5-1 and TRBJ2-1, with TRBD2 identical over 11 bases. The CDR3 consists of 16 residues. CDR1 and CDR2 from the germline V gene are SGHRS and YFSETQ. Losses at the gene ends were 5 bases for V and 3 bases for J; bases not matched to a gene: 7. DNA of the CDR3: TGCGCCAGCAGTTCCACTAGCGGGAGCTACTACAATGAGCAGTTCTTC. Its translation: CASSSTSGSYYNEQFF. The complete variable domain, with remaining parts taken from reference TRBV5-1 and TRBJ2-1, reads KAGVTQTPRYLIKTRGQQVTLSCSPISGHRSVSWYQQTPGQGLQFLFEYFSETQRNKGNFPGRFSGRQFSNSRSEMNVSTLELGDSALYLCASSSTSGSYYNEQFFGPGTRLTVL.

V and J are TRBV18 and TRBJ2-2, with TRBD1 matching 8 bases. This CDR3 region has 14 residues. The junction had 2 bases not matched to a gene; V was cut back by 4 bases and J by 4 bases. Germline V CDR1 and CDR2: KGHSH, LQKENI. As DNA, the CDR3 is TGTGCCAGCTCACAAGGACAGGGCACCGGGGAGCTGTTTTTT. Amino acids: CASSQGQGTGELFF.